Below, 3 T cell receptor beta chains from the same sample are listed, as sequenced in a study of identical twins. TCRdb fed the 5' RACE reads into MiXCR, producing one record per CDR3 protein. The sample consists of some 900,000 distinct CDR3 sequences, around 12% of them appearing once. The data also belong to a second study, concerning yellow fever vaccine responses in identical twins.

What was sequenced was PBMCs. These receptors were collected from a woman aged 18 to 35 in good health.

This chain uses TRBV6-1 with TRBJ2-7; TRBD1 matches at 7 bases. The CDR3 length is 13 residues. Germline V gene sequence: CDR1 MNHNS, CDR2 SASEGT. The V segment lost 2 bases and the J segment 4 bases; nucleotides outside the gene matches: 2. Written as DNA, the CDR3 is TGTGCCAGCAGTGAATGGACAGGATACGAGCAGTACTTC. Translated: CASSEWTGYEQYF.

This clonotype was found many times. The J gene is TRBJ2-4, the V gene TRBV27; 9 bases map to TRBD1. This CDR3 region has 13 residues. Germline CDR1 MNHEY, CDR2 SMNVEV (reference sequence). The V segment lost 5 bases and the J segment 9 bases; nucleotides outside the gene matches: 5. This CDR3 reads CASSLRQGGIQYF. CDR3 DNA sequence: TGTGCCAGCAGTCTCAGACAGGGGGGCATTCAGTACTTC.

The chain recombines TRBV10-3 with TRBJ2-7; 10 nucleotides align to TRBD1. The CDR3 is made up of 12 amino acids. With V trimmed by 9 bases and J by 6 bases, 5 bases remained unmatched. Germline lookup yields CDR1 ENHRY and CDR2 SYGVKD. The CDR3 sequence is CAITGQGSEQYF. In DNA, the CDR3 is TGTGCCATTACGGGACAGGGGTCCGAGCAGTACTTC.